A selection of T cell receptor beta chains follows, all from one sample in a study of blood T cell repertoires in COVID-19. Profiling relied on immunoSEQ multiplex PCR, and the TCRdb table lists in-frame clones only, not all of them. The data contain about 150,000 clones, 75% to 85% of them seen just once; the ten biggest clones take up approximately 5%. The sequenced sample consisted of peripheral blood. All receptors come from a woman aged 50 to 65 with acute or convalescent COVID-19. Each CDR3 is given without its conserved first and last residue. Each record gives: V gene, J gene, CDR3 protein.

v_gene: TRBV30; j_gene: TRBJ2-7; CDR3aa: AWTFPGQGPYEQY
v_gene: TRBV4-3; j_gene: TRBJ1-2; CDR3aa: ASSATVNGLSGYT
v_gene: TRBV18; j_gene: TRBJ1-1; CDR3aa: ASSFASGWNTEAF
v_gene: TRBV19; j_gene: TRBJ1-3; CDR3aa: ASSPQGLSGNTIY
v_gene: TRBV10-1; j_gene: TRBJ2-7; CDR3aa: ASSERWEQY
v_gene: TRBV7-2; j_gene: TRBJ2-7; CDR3aa: ASSLLGREEQY
v_gene: TRBV7-8; j_gene: TRBJ1-4; CDR3aa: ASSEKQGATNEKLF
v_gene: TRBV3-1/TRBV3-2; j_gene: TRBJ2-1; CDR3aa: ASSPGGLAYNEQF
v_gene: TRBV27; j_gene: TRBJ1-2; CDR3aa: ASSSNRVGGGYT
v_gene: TRBV28; j_gene: TRBJ1-1; CDR3aa: ASSLSVTEAF
v_gene: TRBV12-3/TRBV12-4; j_gene: TRBJ1-5; CDR3aa: ASSLAFNQPQH
v_gene: TRBV2; j_gene: TRBJ2-3; CDR3aa: ASSEIAGVTTDTQY
v_gene: TRBV4-1; j_gene: TRBJ2-7; CDR3aa: ASSLTADSYEQY
v_gene: TRBV6-5; j_gene: TRBJ1-1; CDR3aa: ASEGLDTEAF
v_gene: TRBV4-3; j_gene: TRBJ2-1; CDR3aa: ASSQDVGGFYNEQF
v_gene: TRBV7-8; j_gene: TRBJ1-6; CDR3aa: ASSLTASETY
v_gene: TRBV5-1; j_gene: TRBJ1-5; CDR3aa: ASSSDTGNNQPQH
v_gene: TRBV7-3; j_gene: TRBJ1-1; CDR3aa: ASSPQGYTEAF
v_gene: TRBV6-5; j_gene: TRBJ1-5; CDR3aa: ASALTHPSNQPQH
v_gene: TRBV7-9; j_gene: TRBJ2-1; CDR3aa: ASSLAGGQNNEQF
v_gene: TRBV6-2/TRBV6-3; j_gene: TRBJ2-7; CDR3aa: ASSSSPVYEQY
v_gene: TRBV7-3; j_gene: TRBJ2-3; CDR3aa: ASSSGGADTQY
v_gene: TRBV6-5; j_gene: TRBJ1-1; CDR3aa: ASNYGQGPSTEAF
v_gene: TRBV23-1; j_gene: TRBJ2-7; CDR3aa: ASSRSWKVGVQY
v_gene: TRBV19; j_gene: TRBJ2-1; CDR3aa: ASSIAYDMREQF
v_gene: TRBV10-3; j_gene: TRBJ2-7; CDR3aa: ATNSGDEQY
v_gene: TRBV28; j_gene: TRBJ2-1; CDR3aa: ASSPGQANNEQF
v_gene: TRBV19; j_gene: TRBJ1-1; CDR3aa: ASSPGRGHTEAF
v_gene: TRBV19; j_gene: TRBJ1-2; CDR3aa: ASSMGQLYGYT
v_gene: TRBV15; j_gene: TRBJ1-3; CDR3aa: ATSREAASGNTIY
v_gene: TRBV5-8; j_gene: TRBJ2-6; CDR3aa: ASSKGTTSGANVLT
v_gene: TRBV7-2; j_gene: TRBJ1-2; CDR3aa: ASHTPGGNYGYT
v_gene: TRBV3-1/TRBV3-2; j_gene: TRBJ2-3; CDR3aa: ASSLGQFTDTQY
v_gene: TRBV19; j_gene: TRBJ1-1; CDR3aa: ASIPQGAATEAF
v_gene: TRBV4-2; j_gene: TRBJ2-7; CDR3aa: ASSQESGGAYTYEQY
v_gene: TRBV7-9; j_gene: TRBJ1-1; CDR3aa: ASSLGASVTEAF
v_gene: TRBV19; j_gene: TRBJ2-2; CDR3aa: ASSISQNTGELF
v_gene: TRBV19; j_gene: TRBJ2-3; CDR3aa: ASSPTGGLTDTQY
v_gene: TRBV2; j_gene: TRBJ1-5; CDR3aa: ASIETGEGQPQH
v_gene: TRBV2; j_gene: TRBJ2-1; CDR3aa: ASSERSGDWGEQF
v_gene: TRBV6-5; j_gene: TRBJ2-3; CDR3aa: ASSRRGGVTDTQY
v_gene: TRBV27; j_gene: TRBJ2-7; CDR3aa: ASSLGTGGAVYEQY
v_gene: TRBV5-1; j_gene: TRBJ1-6; CDR3aa: ASSGTGTARLPLH
v_gene: TRBV3-1/TRBV3-2; j_gene: TRBJ1-5; CDR3aa: ASSQEALTPQH
v_gene: TRBV6-1; j_gene: TRBJ2-5; CDR3aa: ASSESRGSETQY
v_gene: TRBV14; j_gene: TRBJ1-3; CDR3aa: ASERGTFGNTIY
v_gene: TRBV12-3/TRBV12-4; j_gene: TRBJ2-3; CDR3aa: ASRKGDTQY
v_gene: TRBV7-2; j_gene: TRBJ2-2; CDR3aa: ASWQGRGTGELF
v_gene: TRBV5-1; j_gene: TRBJ1-1; CDR3aa: ASSFGQEAF
v_gene: TRBV19; j_gene: TRBJ2-7; CDR3aa: ATSGDRYEQY
v_gene: TRBV7-2; j_gene: TRBJ1-6; CDR3aa: ASSLNRVQTLH
v_gene: TRBV6-1; j_gene: TRBJ2-3; CDR3aa: ASSERGTGGKDTQY
v_gene: TRBV6-1; j_gene: TRBJ1-2; CDR3aa: ASSEESNYGYT
v_gene: TRBV5-1; j_gene: TRBJ1-5; CDR3aa: ASSLTGASNQPQH
v_gene: TRBV7-9; j_gene: TRBJ2-7; CDR3aa: ASSHSGGTYEQY
v_gene: TRBV7-2; j_gene: TRBJ1-5; CDR3aa: ASSFGTGGNQPQH
v_gene: TRBV4-3; j_gene: TRBJ2-1; CDR3aa: ASSQEEWDRLYNEQF
v_gene: TRBV29-1; j_gene: TRBJ2-7; CDR3aa: SVLDRGYEQY
v_gene: TRBV7-2; j_gene: TRBJ1-5; CDR3aa: ASSPSQGQPQH
v_gene: TRBV2; j_gene: TRBJ1-2; CDR3aa: ASGAGDGYT